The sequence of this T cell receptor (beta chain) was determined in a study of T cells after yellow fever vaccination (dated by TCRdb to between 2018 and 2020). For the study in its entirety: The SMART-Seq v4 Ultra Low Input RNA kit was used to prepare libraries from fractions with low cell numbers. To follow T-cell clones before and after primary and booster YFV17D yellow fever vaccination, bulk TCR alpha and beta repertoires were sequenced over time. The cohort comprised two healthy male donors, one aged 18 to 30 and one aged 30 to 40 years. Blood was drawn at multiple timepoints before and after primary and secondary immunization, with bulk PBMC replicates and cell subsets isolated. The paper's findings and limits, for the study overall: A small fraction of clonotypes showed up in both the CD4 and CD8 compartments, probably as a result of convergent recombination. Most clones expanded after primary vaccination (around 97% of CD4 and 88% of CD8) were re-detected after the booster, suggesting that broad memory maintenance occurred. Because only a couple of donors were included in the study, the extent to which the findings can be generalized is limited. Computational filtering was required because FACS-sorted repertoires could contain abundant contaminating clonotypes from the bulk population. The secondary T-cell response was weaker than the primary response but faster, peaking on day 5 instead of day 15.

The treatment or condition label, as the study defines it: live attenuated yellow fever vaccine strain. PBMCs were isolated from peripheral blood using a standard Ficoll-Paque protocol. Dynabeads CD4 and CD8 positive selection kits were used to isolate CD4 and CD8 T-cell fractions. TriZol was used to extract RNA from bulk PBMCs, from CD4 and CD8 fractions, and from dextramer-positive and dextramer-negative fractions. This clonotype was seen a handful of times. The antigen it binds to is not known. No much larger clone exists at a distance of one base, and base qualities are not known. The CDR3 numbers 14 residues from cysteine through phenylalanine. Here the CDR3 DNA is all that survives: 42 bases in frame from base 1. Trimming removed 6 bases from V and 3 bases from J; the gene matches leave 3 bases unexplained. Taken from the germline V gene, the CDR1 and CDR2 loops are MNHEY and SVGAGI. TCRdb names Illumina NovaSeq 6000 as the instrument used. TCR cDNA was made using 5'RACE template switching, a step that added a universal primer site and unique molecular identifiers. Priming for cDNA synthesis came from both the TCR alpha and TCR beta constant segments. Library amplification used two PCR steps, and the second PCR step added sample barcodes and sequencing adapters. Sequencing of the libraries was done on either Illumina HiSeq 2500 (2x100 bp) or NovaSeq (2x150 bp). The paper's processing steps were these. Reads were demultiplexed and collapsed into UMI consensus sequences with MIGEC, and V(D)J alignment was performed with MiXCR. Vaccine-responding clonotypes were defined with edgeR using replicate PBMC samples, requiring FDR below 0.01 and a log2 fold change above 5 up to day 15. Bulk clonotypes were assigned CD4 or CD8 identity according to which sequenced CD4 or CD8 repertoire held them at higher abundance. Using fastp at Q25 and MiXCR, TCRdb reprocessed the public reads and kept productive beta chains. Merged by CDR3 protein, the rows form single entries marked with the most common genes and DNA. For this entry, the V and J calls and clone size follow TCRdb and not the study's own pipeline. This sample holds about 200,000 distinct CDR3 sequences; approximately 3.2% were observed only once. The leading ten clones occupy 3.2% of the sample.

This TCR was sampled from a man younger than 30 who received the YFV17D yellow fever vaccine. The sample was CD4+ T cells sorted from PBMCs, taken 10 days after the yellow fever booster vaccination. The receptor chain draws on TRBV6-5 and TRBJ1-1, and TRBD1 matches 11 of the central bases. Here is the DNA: TGTGCCAGCAGAAAGGGACAGGGGGACACTGAAGCTTTCTTT. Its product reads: CASRKGQGDTEAFF.